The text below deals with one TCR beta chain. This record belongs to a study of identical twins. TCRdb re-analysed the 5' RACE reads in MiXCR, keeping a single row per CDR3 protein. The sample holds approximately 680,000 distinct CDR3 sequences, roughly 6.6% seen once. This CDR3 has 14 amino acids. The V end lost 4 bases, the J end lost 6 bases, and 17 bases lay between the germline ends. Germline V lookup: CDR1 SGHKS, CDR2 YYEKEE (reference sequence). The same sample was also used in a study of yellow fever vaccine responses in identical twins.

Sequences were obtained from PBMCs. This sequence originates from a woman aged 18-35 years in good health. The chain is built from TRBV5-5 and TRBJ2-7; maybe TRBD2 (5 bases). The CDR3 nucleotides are TGTGCCAGCAGCCTACCACTAGATGCGGGCGAGCAGTACTTC. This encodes CASSLPLDAGEQYF.